What follows are 18 T cell receptor beta chains derived from one specimen sequenced in a study of blood T cells in healthy people across ages. Primers used in a second PCR of roughly 6 to 11 cycles were a sample-barcoded 5' primer and a J-beta primer mix. TCRdb fed the 5' RACE reads into MiXCR, producing one record per CDR3 protein. Of roughly 1,500,000 distinct CDR3 sequences listed, 40% to 50% are singletons. Sequencing was carried out using blood. The receptors shown here come from a woman under 30 in good health.

This clonotype was picked up one time. This CDR3 reads CSVGPNTDTQYF. DNA of the CDR3: TGCAGCGTTGGCCCGAACACAGATACGCAGTATTTT. The V and J genes are TRBV29-1 and TRBJ2-3; D call uncertain. V gave up 4 bases and J gave up 2 bases, with 7 bases separating them. Germline values: CDR1 SQVTM, CDR2 ANQGSEA. The CDR3 sequence is 12 residues long.

This clonotype occurred a few times. The CDR3 sequence: CAISEGQGGGPDTQYF. As DNA, the CDR3 is TGTGCCATCAGTGAGGGGCAGGGAGGCGGTCCAGATACGCAGTATTTT. This sequence joins TRBV10-3 and TRBJ2-3, with a possible D match to TRBD2 (6 bases). V was shortened by 2 bases and J by 4 bases, with 16 bases between the two germline ends. This CDR3 comprises 16 residues. Germline-derived CDR1 and CDR2 are ENHRY and SYGVKD.

This clonotype was seen only a few times. This sequence joins TRBV4-1 and TRBJ2-1; D remains unclear. The CDR3 has 16 amino acids. Germline V gene data show CDR1 as MGHRA and CDR2 as YSYEKL. Trimming shortened V by 4 bases and J by 0 bases, and 13 bases separated the two germline ends. In DNA, the CDR3 is TGCGCCAGCAGCCTTGCTGGGTTAAACTCCTACAATGAGCAGTTCTTC. Translation gives CASSLAGLNSYNEQFF.

This clonotype was counted at least ten times. The chain joins TRBV5-1 to TRBJ2-3; D unresolved. Trimming removed 3 bases at V and 1 base at J, with 6 bases between. Germline V lookup: CDR1 SGHRS, CDR2 YFSETQ. The CDR3 is 13 residues long. CDR3 residues: CASSSKGTDTQYF. As DNA, the CDR3 is TGCGCCAGCAGCTCCAAAGGCACAGATACGCAGTATTTT.

This clonotype turned up a few times. This chain uses TRBV10-3 with TRBJ2-3; the D gene is possibly TRBD2 (6 bases). With 7 bases removed from V and 2 bases from J, the gap between germline ends came to 13 bases. The CDR3 has 14 residues. From germline, CDR1 is ENHRY and CDR2 SYGVKD. In nucleotides, the CDR3 is TGTGCCATCAATAGGGACTTCAACACAGATACGCAGTATTTT. Translated, it gives CAINRDFNTDTQYF.

The rearrangement links TRBV7-3 to TRBJ1-1, with D maybe TRBD1 (5 bases). V gave up 5 bases and J gave up 1 base, with 17 bases separating them. The CDR3 extends over 16 amino acids. Per germline, CDR1 SGHTA and CDR2 FQGTGA. CDR3 DNA: TGTGCCAGCAGCCGGTCTGGGGCAGCACAGAACACTGAAGCTTTCTTT. Protein product: CASSRSGAAQNTEAFF.

This clonotype is a singleton in its sample. The genes are TRBV12-3 or TRBV12-4 and TRBJ1-4; D unresolved. The CDR3 length is 13 residues. With 5 bases removed from V and 4 bases from J, the gap between germline ends came to 8 bases. The CDR3 loop reads CASSRGYNEKLFF. DNA of the CDR3: TGTGCCAGCAGTCGGGGATATAATGAAAAACTGTTTTTT.

A few counts support this clonotype. This chain uses TRBV5-1 with TRBJ2-4; TRBD2 might be the D (5 bases). V was shortened by 1 base and J by 13 bases, with 15 bases between the two germline ends. The CDR3 is 13 amino acids. Germline CDR1 SGHRS, CDR2 YFSETQ. The CDR3, as DNA: TGCGCCAGCAGCTTGATTGTTGACGGGGAGCAGTACTTC. It specifies CASSLIVDGEQYF.

This chain links TRBV27 with TRBJ2-7; D is possibly TRBD1 (5 bases). Per germline, CDR1 MNHEY and CDR2 SMNVEV (reference sequence). V was cut by 2 bases and J by 6 bases, with 14 bases left in between. This CDR3 contains 14 residues. As DNA, the CDR3 is TGTGCCAGCAGTTTAGGTGGGGCATTGGGCGAGCAGTACTTC. It specifies CASSLGGALGEQYF.

Points on this clonotype: Its ends do not fully match the called genes, so a read error is possible. The V and J genes are TRBV6-5 and TRBJ1-1; TRBD1 matches 7 bases. CDR3 length: 14 residues. Germline-derived CDR1 and CDR2 are MNHEY and SVGAGI. The CDR3 reads CAISYRGASTEAFF. CDR3 DNA: TGTGCCATCAGTTACAGGGGAGCAAGCACTGAAGCTTTCTTT.

The V and J genes are TRBV29-1 and TRBJ1-2; D might be TRBD1 (5 bases). Deletions cut 6 bases from V and 8 bases from J, with 10 bases between. Looked up from germline, CDR1 is SQVTM and CDR2 is ANQGSEA. This CDR3 comprises 10 residues. DNA of the CDR3: TGCAGCGTGGGGGTACCCGGCTACACCTTC. Its translation: CSVGVPGYTF.

This chain connects TRBV5-1 to TRBJ2-1; possibly TRBD2 for D (6 bases). The length of the CDR3 is 16 residues. CDR1 and CDR2 from the germline V gene are SGHRS and YFSETQ. Trimming cost V 0 bases and J 5 bases, with 15 bases left between them. CDR3 in amino acids: CASSLVAGSWDNEQFF. The CDR3 DNA follows: TGCGCCAGCAGCTTGGTGGCGGGGTCGTGGGACAATGAGCAGTTCTTC.

Of note for this clonotype: A much larger clone is a single base away; this may be a read error. The chain has TRBV29-1 and TRBJ2-3; 8 bases fit TRBD1. Germline V lookup: CDR1 SQVTM, CDR2 ANQGSEA. Trimming removed 0 bases from V and 5 bases from J; junction bases left unmatched: 7. CDR3 length: 15 residues. DNA of the CDR3: TGCAGCGTTGAAGACGTGGACAGGGCGAGAGATACGCAGTATTTT. This translates into CSVEDVDRARDTQYF.

The chain links TRBV6-2 or TRBV6-3 to TRBJ2-1, with TRBD2 identical over 9 bases. This CDR3 has 16 residues. Per the germline V gene, CDR1 is MNHEY and CDR2 is SVGEGT. The V gene end was trimmed by 6 bases and the J gene end by 8 bases; junction bases not matched to a gene: 14. The CDR3 is CASRRGGLSFPDEQFF. In DNA form, the CDR3 reads TGTGCCAGCAGGCGGGGGGGGCTATCTTTTCCCGATGAGCAGTTCTTC.

A few counts support this clonotype. V gene TRBV27 combines with J gene TRBJ2-3, with 9 positions matching TRBD1. Germline-derived CDR1 and CDR2 are MNHEY and SMNVEV (reference sequence). The CDR3 has 15 residues. The V gene end was trimmed by 6 bases and the J gene end by 2 bases; junction bases not matched to a gene: 6. CDR3 coding DNA: TGTGCCAGCAGGGGGGGGACAGGGTCCACAGATACGCAGTATTTT. This translates into CASRGGTGSTDTQYF.

V and J are TRBV20-1 and TRBJ1-4, with 9 bases matching TRBD1. V shed 1 base, J shed 6 bases, and the junction held 3 bases outside the gene matches. This CDR3 region has 14 residues. From germline, CDR1 is DFQATT and CDR2 SNEGSKA (reference sequence). The CDR3 coding sequence is TGCAGTGCTAGAGGGGGACAGGGCTATGAAAAACTGTTTTTT. It is translated as CSARGGQGYEKLFF.

This clonotype was picked up a small number of times. The chain is built from TRBV4-1 and TRBJ1-1; 8 nucleotides agree with TRBD1. Germline CDR1 and CDR2: MGHRA and YSYEKL. The CDR3 is 16 residues long. J lost 4 bases, V lost 0 bases, and 7 bases had no gene match. The DNA for the CDR3 is TGCGCCAGCAGCCAAGATCCCCAGGGGGCGAGCACTGAAGCTTTCTTT. Translation gives CASSQDPQGASTEAFF.

The J gene is TRBJ2-1, the V gene TRBV7-9; D is possibly TRBD1 (7 bases). Trimming stripped 4 bases from V and 1 base from J, with 20 bases between. The CDR3 contains 18 residues. Per germline, CDR1 SEHNR and CDR2 FQNEAQ (reference sequence). CDR3 protein: CASSSLGAGGLSYNEQFF. CDR3 DNA: TGTGCCAGCAGCTCCCTTGGGGCAGGGGGGCTTTCCTACAATGAGCAGTTCTTC.